The entry below describes one TCR beta chain. This clonotype was picked up many times. The clone's antigen remains unknown. Base qualities are not at hand, and no much larger clone is one base apart. The CDR3 holds 15 amino acids from the cysteine to the phenylalanine. Just CDR3 DNA is preserved here, 45 bases in frame from base 1. The germline V gene (reference sequence) gives CDR1 as DFQATT and CDR2 as SNEGSKA. Clipping removes 6 bases from V and 2 bases from J, with 9 as the unmatched junction base count. The record originates from a study of molecular identifiers for immune sequencing clone quantification (dated by TCRdb to the late 2010s). In terms of the full investigation: For a replicate experiment, RNA from approximately 20,000 or 100,000 naive CD8 T cells was divided into five aliquots, and four of the five aliquots were sequenced. The study was a methods study using CD8 T cells to benchmark molecular-identifier clustering-based TCR repertoire sequencing (MIDCIRS) and TCR RNA copy counting. Study-wide findings and limitations: The naive libraries included spiked-in Jurkat TCR RNA (approximately ten copies' worth), and this RNA is not part of the donor repertoire. Modeling gave 3 to 3.5 recovered TCR RNA copies per cell versus around 10 by digital PCR, implying 25% to 30% capture efficiency. When barcode sub-clustering was not used, chimeric consensus sequences inflated TCR diversity, with chimeras reaching as high as 47%. The sizes of highly expanded clones could end up underestimated when identical TCR molecules share a barcode. Even against a background of roughly 1 million naive CD8 T cells, spiked-in Jurkat TCR RNA amounting to a single cell's worth was reported to be detectable. Clones above 20 RNA copies held over 99% of molecules in CMV-specific effector cells but under 1% in naive cells.

Receptors were amplified or captured by PCR. The listed sequencing device is NextSeq 500. Bulk TCR libraries were prepared as previously described, using TCR primers listed in Table S5. Total RNA was purified with the Qiagen AllPrep DNA/RNA kit. Before any analysis, reads coming from multiple sequencing runs of the same library were combined into one pool. The study's processing was this. Reads were retained only if the reads had an exact TCR constant sequence, and the retained reads were trimmed to 150 nt and grouped according to their 12-nt molecular barcodes. Within each barcode group, reads were sub-clustered at a 15% Levenshtein threshold, and quality-weighted consensus sequences were built per RNA molecule. Non-functional sequences were removed, as were lower-count sequences one edit away from another. Based on a fit of two negative binomial distributions, barcode sub-clusters having less than 20% of the maximum read count were discarded. TCRdb trimmed public reads at Q25 via fastp, called clones via MiXCR and kept in-frame beta chains. CDR3 protein duplicates are merged, each entry listing the most common genes and DNA. The V and J calls here are based on TCRdb, not the publication. The sample data list approximately 590,000 distinct CDR3 sequences, and roughly 23% of these were observed just once. 0.7% to 0.95% of the sample comes from the top ten.

Libraries of naive CD8 T cells were generated from about 20,000 to 1,000,000 sorted cells, with 10%, 30% or 50% of the purified RNA used. On a BD FACSAria II, naive CD8 T cells were FACS-sorted as CD8+CD4-CCR7+CD45RA+ and collected into RLT Plus buffer. To test detection sensitivity, Jurkat RNA equal to approximately ten TCR copies was added to samples of about 19,000-1,100,000 naive CD8 T cells. Enrichment of CD8 T cells was performed with RosetteSep CD8+ T Cell Enrichment Cocktail and Ficoll-Paque, after which ACK red cell lysis was carried out. The specimen was naive CD8+ T cells from blood, with Jurkat cell RNA spiked in. The cell subset or site label of this sample denotes: FACS-sorted CD8+CD4-CCR7+CD45RA+ naive T cells. The sequence was obtained from a human donor in good health. Some libraries in this study had Jurkat cell RNA spiked in. In this chain, TRBV20-1 is recombined with TRBJ2-3, with TRBD1 identical over 9 junction bases. The DNA is TGCAGTGCCTCTGGACAGGGGATGGTCACAGATACGCAGTATTTT. It codes for CSASGQGMVTDTQYF.